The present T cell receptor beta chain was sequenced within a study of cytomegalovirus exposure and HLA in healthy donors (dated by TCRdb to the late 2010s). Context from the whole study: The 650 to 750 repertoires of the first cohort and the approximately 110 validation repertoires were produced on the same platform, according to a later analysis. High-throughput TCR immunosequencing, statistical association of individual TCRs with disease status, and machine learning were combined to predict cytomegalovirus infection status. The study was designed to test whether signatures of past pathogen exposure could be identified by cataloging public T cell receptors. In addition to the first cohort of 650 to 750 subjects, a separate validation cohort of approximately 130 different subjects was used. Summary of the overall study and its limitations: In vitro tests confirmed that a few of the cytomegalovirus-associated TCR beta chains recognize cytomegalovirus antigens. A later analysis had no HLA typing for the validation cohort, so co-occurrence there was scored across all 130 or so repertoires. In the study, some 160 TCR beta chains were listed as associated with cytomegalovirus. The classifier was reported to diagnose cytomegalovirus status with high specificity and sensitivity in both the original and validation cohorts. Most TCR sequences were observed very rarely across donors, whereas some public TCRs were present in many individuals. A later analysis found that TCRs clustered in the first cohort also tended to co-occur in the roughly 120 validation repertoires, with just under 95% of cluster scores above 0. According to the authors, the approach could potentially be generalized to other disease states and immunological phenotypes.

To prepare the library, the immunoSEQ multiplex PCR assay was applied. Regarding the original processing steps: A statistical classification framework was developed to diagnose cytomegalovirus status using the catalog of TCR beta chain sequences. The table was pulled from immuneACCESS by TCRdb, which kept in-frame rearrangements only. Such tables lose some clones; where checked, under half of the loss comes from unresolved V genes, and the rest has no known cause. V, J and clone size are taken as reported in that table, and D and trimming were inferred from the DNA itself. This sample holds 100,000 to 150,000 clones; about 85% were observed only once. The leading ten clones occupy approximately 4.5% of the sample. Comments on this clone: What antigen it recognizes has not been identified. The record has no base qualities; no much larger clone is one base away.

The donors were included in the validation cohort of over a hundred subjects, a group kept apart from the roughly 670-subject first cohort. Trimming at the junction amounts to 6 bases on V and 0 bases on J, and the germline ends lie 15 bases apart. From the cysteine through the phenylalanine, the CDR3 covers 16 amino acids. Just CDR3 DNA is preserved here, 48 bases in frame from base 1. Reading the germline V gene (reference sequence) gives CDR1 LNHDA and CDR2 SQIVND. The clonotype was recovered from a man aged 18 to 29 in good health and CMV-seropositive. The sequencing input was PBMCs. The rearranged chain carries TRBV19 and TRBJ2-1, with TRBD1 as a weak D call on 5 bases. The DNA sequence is TGTGCCAGTAGAGACCCTAGGGGTAGCTCCTACAATGAGCAGTTCTTC. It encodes CASRDPRGSSYNEQFF. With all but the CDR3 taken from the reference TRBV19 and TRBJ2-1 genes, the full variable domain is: DGGITQSPKYLFRKEGQNVTLSCEQNLNHDAMYWYRQDPGQGLRLIYYSQIVNDFQKGDIAEGYSVSREKKESFPLTVTSAQKNPTAFYLCASRDPRGSSYNEQFFGPGTRLTVL.